This TCR beta chain was documented in a study of OX40 agonist ivuxolimab in advanced cancers. The V gene lost 2 bases and the J gene lost 5 bases, with 16 bases spanning the gap. Looked up from germline, CDR1 is GTSNPN and CDR2 is SVGIG (reference sequence). The CDR3 has 14 amino acids. Using immunoSEQ multiplex PCR, the repertoire was profiled, and TCRdb retains in-frame clones only, with some absent. The table lists fewer than 20,000 clones, about four fifths of them singletons. V and J are TRBV30 and TRBJ2-7; D call uncertain. Sequenced here: CD4+ or CD8+ T cells sorted from blood, sampled in a trial of the OX40 agonist ivuxolimab. This clonotype was obtained from an adult with an advanced solid tumor such as melanoma, head and neck, liver or kidney cancer. CDR3 region: CAWSRKEIPHEQYF. As DNA, the CDR3 is TGTGCCTGGAGTAGGAAGGAAATCCCCCACGAGCAGTACTTC.